These T cell receptor beta chains were read from a single sample in a study of blood T cell repertoires in COVID-19. Only in-frame clones appear in the TCRdb table, and some are missing; sequencing was by immunoSEQ multiplex PCR. The sample includes just over 300,000 clones, 89% of them seen just once. Sequenced material: PBMCs or T cells enriched from blood (not recorded which). All receptors derive from a woman aged 35 to 49 who had recovered from COVID-19. CDR3s leave out the opening cysteine and the closing phenylalanine or tryptophan.

v_call: TRBV9; j_call: TRBJ2-3; cdr3_length: 13; cdr3_aa: ASSVGGSDTDTQY
v_call: TRBV20-1; j_call: TRBJ2-7; cdr3_length: 10; cdr3_aa: SASVLRGEQY
v_call: TRBV10-3; j_call: TRBJ2-7; cdr3_length: 12; cdr3_aa: AISGLAGAGEQY
v_call: TRBV5-1; j_call: TRBJ1-4; cdr3_length: 12; cdr3_aa: ASSSGTGNEKLF
v_call: TRBV2; j_call: TRBJ1-4; cdr3_length: 13; cdr3_aa: ASSDRGVPNEKLF
v_call: TRBV7-9; j_call: TRBJ1-2; cdr3_length: 10; cdr3_aa: ASKGANYGYT
v_call: TRBV25-1; j_call: TRBJ2-1; cdr3_length: 12; cdr3_aa: ASSVGTLNNEQF
v_call: TRBV24-1; j_call: TRBJ2-2; cdr3_length: 14; cdr3_aa: ATQTGATPNTGELF
v_call: TRBV5-1; j_call: TRBJ1-1; cdr3_length: 12; cdr3_aa: ASSHLTGNTEAF
v_call: TRBV6-5; j_call: TRBJ2-5; cdr3_length: 9; cdr3_aa: ASKFRETQY
v_call: TRBV27; j_call: TRBJ1-2; cdr3_length: 11; cdr3_aa: ASSFRDSHGYT
v_call: TRBV29-1; j_call: TRBJ1-4; cdr3_length: 9; cdr3_aa: SVVTGEKLF
v_call: TRBV6-5; j_call: TRBJ2-3; cdr3_length: 12; cdr3_aa: ASSLGTGGDTQY
v_call: TRBV14; j_call: TRBJ1-1; cdr3_length: 13; cdr3_aa: AYRAGVEMNTEAF
v_call: TRBV7-2; j_call: TRBJ2-7; cdr3_length: 13; cdr3_aa: ASSSPPTGTYEQY
v_call: TRBV5-1; j_call: TRBJ1-1; cdr3_length: 13; cdr3_aa: ASSLGPGTGTEAF
v_call: TRBV28; j_call: TRBJ1-2; cdr3_length: 15; cdr3_aa: ASSLGVNPGQGTFYT
v_call: TRBV28; j_call: TRBJ2-7; cdr3_length: 14; cdr3_aa: ASSLPTGTGGYEQY
v_call: TRBV5-4; j_call: TRBJ1-3; cdr3_length: 14; cdr3_aa: ASSLTGGLGGNTIY
v_call: TRBV4-3; j_call: TRBJ2-2; cdr3_length: 14; cdr3_aa: ASSLGTGGNTGELF